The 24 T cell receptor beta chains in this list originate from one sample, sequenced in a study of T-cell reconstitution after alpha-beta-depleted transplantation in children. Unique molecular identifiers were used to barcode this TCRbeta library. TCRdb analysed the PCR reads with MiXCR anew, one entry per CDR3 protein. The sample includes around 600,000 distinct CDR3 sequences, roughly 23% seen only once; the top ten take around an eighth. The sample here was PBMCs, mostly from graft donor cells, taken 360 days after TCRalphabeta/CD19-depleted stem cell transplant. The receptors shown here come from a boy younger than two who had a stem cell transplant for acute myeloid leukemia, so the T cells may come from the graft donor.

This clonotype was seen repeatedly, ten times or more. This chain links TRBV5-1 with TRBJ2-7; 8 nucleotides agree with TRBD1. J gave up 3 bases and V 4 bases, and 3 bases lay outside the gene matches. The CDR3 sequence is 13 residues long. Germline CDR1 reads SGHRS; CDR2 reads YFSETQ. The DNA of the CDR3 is TGCGCCAGCAGCACCGGACAGGGCTACGAGCAGTACGTC. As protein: CASSTGQGYEQYV.

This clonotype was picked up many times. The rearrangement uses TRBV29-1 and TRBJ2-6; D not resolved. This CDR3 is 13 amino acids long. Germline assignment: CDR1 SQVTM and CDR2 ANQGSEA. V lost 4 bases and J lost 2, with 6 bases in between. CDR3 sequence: CSVVRAGANVLTF. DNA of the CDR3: TGCAGCGTTGTTCGTGCTGGGGCCAACGTCCTGACTTTC.

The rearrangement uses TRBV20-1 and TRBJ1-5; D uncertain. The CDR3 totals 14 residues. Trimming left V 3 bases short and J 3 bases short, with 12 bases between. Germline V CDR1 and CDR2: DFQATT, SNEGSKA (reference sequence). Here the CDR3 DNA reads TGCAGTGCTAGTCGCGGTTTCGTCAATCAGCCCCAGCATTTT. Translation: CSASRGFVNQPQHF.

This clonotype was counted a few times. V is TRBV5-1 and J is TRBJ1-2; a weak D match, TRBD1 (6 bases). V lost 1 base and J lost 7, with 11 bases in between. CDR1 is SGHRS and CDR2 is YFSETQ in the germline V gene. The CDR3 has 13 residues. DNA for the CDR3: TGCGCCAGCAGCTTGCGTGGGGGCTCTGGCTACACCTTC. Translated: CASSLRGGSGYTF.

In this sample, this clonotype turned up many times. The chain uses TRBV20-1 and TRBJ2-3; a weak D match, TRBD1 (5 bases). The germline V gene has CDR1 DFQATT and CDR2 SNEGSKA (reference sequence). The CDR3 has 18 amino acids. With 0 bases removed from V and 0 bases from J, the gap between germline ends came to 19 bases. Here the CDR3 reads CSARDPLPRGSSTDTQYF. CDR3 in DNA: TGCAGTGCTAGAGACCCACTTCCAAGGGGTTCTAGCACAGATACGCAGTATTTT.

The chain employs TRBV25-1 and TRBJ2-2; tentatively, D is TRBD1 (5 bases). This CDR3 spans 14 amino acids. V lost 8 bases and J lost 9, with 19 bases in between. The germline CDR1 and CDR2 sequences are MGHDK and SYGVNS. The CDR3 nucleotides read TGTGCCAGCGGCCTGGGGCAGTTCTCCTGGGAGCTGTTTTTT. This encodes CASGLGQFSWELFF.

The CDR3 nucleotides are TGTGCCAGCAGCACCACCATCCGGAACACTGAAGCTTTCTTT. This encodes CASSTTIRNTEAFF. The chain employs TRBV4-2 and TRBJ1-1; D not certain. The CDR3 extends over 14 amino acids. Germline values: CDR1 LGHNA, CDR2 YNFKEQ. V was clipped by 5 bases and J by 1 base, with 11 bases between them.

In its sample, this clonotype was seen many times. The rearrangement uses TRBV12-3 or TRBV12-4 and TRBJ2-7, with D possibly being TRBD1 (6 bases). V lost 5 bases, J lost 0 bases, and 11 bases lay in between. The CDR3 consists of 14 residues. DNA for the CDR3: TGTGCCAGCAGTACCGGGACACCCTCCTACGAGCAGTACTTC. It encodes CASSTGTPSYEQYF.

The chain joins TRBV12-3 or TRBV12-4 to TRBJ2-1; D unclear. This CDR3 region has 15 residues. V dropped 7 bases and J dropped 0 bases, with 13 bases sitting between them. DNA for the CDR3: TGTGCCAGCAACGCACTCGGTTACTCCTACAATGAGCAGTTCTTC. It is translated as CASNALGYSYNEQFF.

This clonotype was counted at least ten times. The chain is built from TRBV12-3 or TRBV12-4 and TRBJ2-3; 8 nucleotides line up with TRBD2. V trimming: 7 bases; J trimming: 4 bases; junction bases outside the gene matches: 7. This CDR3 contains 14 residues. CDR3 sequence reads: CASNHGGASDTQYF. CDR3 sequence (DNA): TGTGCCAGCAACCACGGGGGGGCCTCAGATACGCAGTATTTT.

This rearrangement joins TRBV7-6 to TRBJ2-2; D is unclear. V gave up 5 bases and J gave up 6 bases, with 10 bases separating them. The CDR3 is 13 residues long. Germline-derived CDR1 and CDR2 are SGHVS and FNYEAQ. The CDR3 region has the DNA TGTGCCAGCAGCAACCGCCAGGCCGGGGAGCTGTTTTTT. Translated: CASSNRQAGELFF.

The CDR3 loop reads CASTYGTSSTEQFF. The CDR3 DNA is TGTGCCAGCACCTACGGGACTAGCTCTACTGAGCAGTTCTTC. This sequence joins TRBV2 and TRBJ2-1, with 9 bases matching TRBD2. From germline, CDR1 is SNHLY and CDR2 FYNNEI. V gave up 7 bases and J gave up 9 bases; unmatched junction bases: 10. The CDR3 loop spans 14 amino acids.

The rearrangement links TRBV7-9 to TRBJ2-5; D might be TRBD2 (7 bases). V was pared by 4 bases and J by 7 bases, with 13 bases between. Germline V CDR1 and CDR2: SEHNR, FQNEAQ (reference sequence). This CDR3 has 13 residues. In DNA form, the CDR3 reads TGTGCCAGCAGCTCCGGGGGGCATGGGACCCAGTACTTC. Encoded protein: CASSSGGHGTQYF.

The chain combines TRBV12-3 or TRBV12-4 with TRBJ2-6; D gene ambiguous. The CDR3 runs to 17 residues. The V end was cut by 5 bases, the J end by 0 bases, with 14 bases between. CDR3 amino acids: CASSKTTLLSGANVLTF. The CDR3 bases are TGTGCCAGCAGTAAAACGACCCTCCTCTCTGGGGCCAACGTCCTGACTTTC.

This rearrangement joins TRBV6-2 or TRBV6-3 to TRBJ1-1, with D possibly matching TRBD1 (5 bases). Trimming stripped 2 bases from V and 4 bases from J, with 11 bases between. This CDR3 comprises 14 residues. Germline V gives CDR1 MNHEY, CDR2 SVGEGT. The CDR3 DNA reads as TGTGCCAGCAGTTACATGGGGCAAGGCACTGAAGCTTTCTTT. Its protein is CASSYMGQGTEAFF.

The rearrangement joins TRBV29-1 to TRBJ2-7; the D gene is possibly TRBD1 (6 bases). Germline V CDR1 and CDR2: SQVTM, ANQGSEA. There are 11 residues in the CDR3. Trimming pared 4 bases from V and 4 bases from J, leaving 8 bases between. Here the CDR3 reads CSVGTEYEQYV. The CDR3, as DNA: TGCAGCGTTGGGACAGAGTACGAGCAGTACGTC.

CDR3: CASSVQGAANYGYTF. The CDR3 region has the DNA TGTGCCAGCAGCGTACAGGGGGCCGCTAACTATGGCTACACCTTC. This chain joins TRBV14 and TRBJ1-2; 9 positions match TRBD1. Germline V gives CDR1 SGHDN, CDR2 FVKESK. The CDR3 is made up of 15 amino acids. Losses at the gene ends were 5 bases for V and 0 bases for J; bases not matched to a gene: 4.

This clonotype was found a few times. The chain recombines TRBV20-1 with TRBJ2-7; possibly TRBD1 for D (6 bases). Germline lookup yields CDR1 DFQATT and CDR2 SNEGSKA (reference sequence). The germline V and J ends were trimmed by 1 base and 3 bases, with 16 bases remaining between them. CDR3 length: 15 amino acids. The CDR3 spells CSARGGRGHNYEQYV. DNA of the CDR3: TGCAGTGCTAGAGGGGGACGGGGACATAACTACGAGCAGTACGTC.

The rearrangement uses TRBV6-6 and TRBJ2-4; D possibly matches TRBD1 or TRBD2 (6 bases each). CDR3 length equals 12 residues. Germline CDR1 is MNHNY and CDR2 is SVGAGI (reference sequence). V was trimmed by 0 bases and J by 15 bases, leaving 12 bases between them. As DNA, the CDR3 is TGTGCCAGCAGTTACTCTGGGGGGCTAGGGTACTTC. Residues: CASSYSGGLGYF.

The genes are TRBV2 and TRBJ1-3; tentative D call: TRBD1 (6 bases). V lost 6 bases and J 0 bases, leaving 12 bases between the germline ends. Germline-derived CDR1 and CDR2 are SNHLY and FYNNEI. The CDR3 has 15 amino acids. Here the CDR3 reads CASSDKTGSGNTIYF. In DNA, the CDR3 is TGTGCCAGCAGCGATAAGACAGGCTCTGGAAACACCATATATTTT.

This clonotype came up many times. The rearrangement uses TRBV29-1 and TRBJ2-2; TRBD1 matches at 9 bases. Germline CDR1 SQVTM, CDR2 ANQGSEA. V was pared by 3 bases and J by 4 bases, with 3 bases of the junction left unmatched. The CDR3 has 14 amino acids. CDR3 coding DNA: TGCAGCGTTGATGGGACAGGGAGCACCGGGGAGCTGTTTTTT. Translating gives CSVDGTGSTGELFF.

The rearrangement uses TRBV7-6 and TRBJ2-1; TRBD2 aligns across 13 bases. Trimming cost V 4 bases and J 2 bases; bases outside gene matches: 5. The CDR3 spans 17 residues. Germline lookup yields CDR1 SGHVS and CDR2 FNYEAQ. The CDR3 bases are TGTGCCAGCAGCTCCTGGACTAGCGGGGGAACCTACAATGAGCAGTTCTTC. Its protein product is CASSSWTSGGTYNEQFF.

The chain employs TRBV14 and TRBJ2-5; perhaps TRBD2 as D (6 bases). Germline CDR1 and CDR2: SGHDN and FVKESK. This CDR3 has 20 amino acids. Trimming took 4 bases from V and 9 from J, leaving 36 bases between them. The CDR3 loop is CASSPAEWGFGRGPRRSQYF. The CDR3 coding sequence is TGTGCCAGCAGCCCAGCCGAGTGGGGGTTCGGGCGGGGACCCAGGAGGTCCCAGTACTTC.

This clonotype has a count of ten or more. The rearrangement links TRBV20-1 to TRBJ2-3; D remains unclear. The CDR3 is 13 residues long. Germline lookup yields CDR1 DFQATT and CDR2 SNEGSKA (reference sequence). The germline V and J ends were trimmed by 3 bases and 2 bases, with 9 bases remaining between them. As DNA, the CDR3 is TGCAGTGCTAGTGTGGGGTTCACAGATACGCAGTATTTT. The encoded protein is CSASVGFTDTQYF.